The present TCR beta chain was sequenced within a study of T-cell reconstitution after alpha-beta-depleted transplantation in children. The study's findings and limits: T-cell counts and diversity were attributed mostly to newly produced T cells one year after transplant.

The TCRbeta library incorporated unique molecular identifiers. One entry per CDR3 protein, called by TCRdb with MiXCR from the PCR reads. The sample holds approximately 97,000 distinct CDR3 sequences, over 6% seen once. This clonotype appeared many times. Its antigen is not identified. CDR1 and CDR2 (germline): MNHEY, SMNVEV (reference sequence). The ends were cut back, 3 bases at V and 7 bases at J, with 15 bases in the middle. This CDR3 comprises 14 residues. Specimen: PBMCs, collected before TCRalphabeta/CD19-depleted stem cell transplant. The sequence derives from a boy aged 2 to 10 with acute lymphoblastic leukemia, due to receive a stem cell transplant. J is TRBJ2-5 and V is TRBV27; D not certain. CDR3 bases: TGTGCCAGCAGTTTTACGGGCCAAATGGGGACCCAGTACTTC. It codes for CASSFTGQMGTQYF.